The subject of this entry is one T cell receptor (beta chain). Per the germline V gene, CDR1 is LNHNV and CDR2 is YYDKDF (reference sequence). There are 16 residues in the CDR3. V was shortened by 0 bases and J by 9 bases, with 15 bases between the two germline ends. These data come from a study of T cell responses to AZD1222 COVID-19 vaccine. Libraries were prepared by immunoSEQ multiplex PCR; TCRdb keeps only in-frame clonotypes and omits some of them. The sample gives 130,000 or so clones, about 89% of which show up once; just under 6.5% is in the top ten. The chain combines TRBV15 with TRBJ1-6; D may be TRBD1 (6 bases). The source is an adult in good health. The sequencing here drew on peripheral blood, taken on day 0 of AZD1222 vaccination. The CDR3 DNA follows: TGTGCCACCAGCAGAGATTCGGGGGCGGAAGGTTCACCCCTCCACTTT. This sequence encodes CATSRDSGAEGSPLHF.